These 27 T cell receptor beta chains originate from one sample sequenced in a study of blood T cells in healthy people across ages. The second PCR ran about 6 to 11 cycles with a sample-barcoded 5' primer and J-beta primers. MiXCR, run by TCRdb on the 5' RACE reads, gives a single entry per CDR3 protein. The sample records 780,000 or so distinct CDR3 sequences, 50% to 65% being singletons. Sequencing used blood. These TCRs come from an elderly man in good health.

The rearrangement links TRBV7-9 to TRBJ1-4, with a weak D call TRBD1 (5 bases). Germline V lookup: CDR1 SEHNR, CDR2 FQNEAQ (reference sequence). CDR3 length: 13 residues. Trimming shortened V by 5 bases and J by 5 bases, and 9 bases separated the two germline ends. The CDR3 sequence: CASSLTENEKLFF. The CDR3 DNA is TGTGCCAGCAGCCTGACAGAGAATGAAAAACTGTTTTTT.

This clonotype was counted only a few times. The V gene is TRBV6-1, the J gene TRBJ1-2; 9 bases line up with TRBD1. Germline V gene sequence: CDR1 MNHNS, CDR2 SASEGT. CDR3 length: 11 residues. V was clipped by 5 bases and J by 8 bases; unmatched bases: 0. CDR3 region: CASSTGGGYTF. CDR3 nucleotide sequence: TGTGCCAGCAGTACAGGGGGCGGCTACACCTTC.

This clonotype was detected only a few times. This sequence joins TRBV24-1 and TRBJ2-2; 8 bases are shared with TRBD2. This CDR3 spans 16 amino acids. Looked up from germline, CDR1 is KGHDR and CDR2 is SFDVKD. V lost 3 bases and J lost 6; bases outside the gene matches: 8. This chain's CDR3 is CATSDLSGRGAGELFF. DNA of the CDR3: TGTGCCACCAGTGATCTCAGCGGGAGAGGGGCCGGGGAGCTGTTTTTT.

The V gene is TRBV11-2, the J gene TRBJ2-4, with TRBD2 identical over 10 bases. The J call may be in error: the DNA end matches TRBJ2-5 better. The CDR3 loop spans 15 amino acids. Germline V gives CDR1 SGHAT, CDR2 FQNNGV. The CDR3 is CASSPSGRAWETQYF. CDR3 sequence (DNA): TGTGCCAGCAGCCCAAGCGGGAGGGCCTGGGAGACCCAGTACTTC.

The CDR3 bases are TGTGCCAGCAGCTCTCTAGCGGGAGCGGGTTCCTACGAGCAGTACTTC. Amino acid sequence: CASSSLAGAGSYEQYF. V gene TRBV7-8 combines with J gene TRBJ2-4; 10 bases are a match to TRBD2. The J call may be mistaken, given a closer DNA end match to TRBJ2-7. This CDR3 is 16 amino acids long. The germline V gene has CDR1 SGHVS and CDR2 FQNEAQ.

This clonotype has a handful of counts. The chain couples TRBV5-1 to TRBJ2-5; TRBD2 matches at 10 bases. Trimming at V came to 3 bases and at J to 2 bases, leaving 7 bases not matched to a gene. The CDR3 runs 16 residues. Looked up from germline, CDR1 is SGHRS and CDR2 is YFSETQ. The CDR3 sequence is CASSSTPAGGQETQYF. The CDR3 nucleotides are TGCGCCAGCAGCTCAACCCCAGCGGGAGGGCAAGAGACCCAGTACTTC.

V and J are TRBV24-1 and TRBJ2-7, with D maybe TRBD2 (5 bases). CDR1 is KGHDR and CDR2 is SFDVKD in the germline V gene. The CDR3 spans 15 residues. V shed 4 bases and J shed 5 bases, with 17 bases lying between them. Here the CDR3 reads CATSDPGRWGDEQYF. The DNA of the CDR3 is TGTGCCACCAGTGACCCCGGCCGTTGGGGAGACGAGCAGTACTTC.

The chain employs TRBV27 and TRBJ2-7; D may be TRBD2 (6 bases). The J call may be incorrect, as the DNA end agrees better with TRBJ2-4. In germline, CDR1 is MNHEY, CDR2 SMNVEV (reference sequence). The CDR3 covers 15 residues. The CDR3 protein is CASSFEGQGGNIQYF. CDR3 nucleotide sequence: TGTGCCAGCAGTTTTGAGGGCCAGGGAGGAAACATTCAGTACTTC.

The rearrangement joins TRBV4-1 to TRBJ1-1, with a weak D call TRBD1 (6 bases). Germline assignment: CDR1 MGHRA and CDR2 YSYEKL. The CDR3 consists of 17 residues. Trimming pared 0 bases from V and 1 base from J, leaving 15 bases between. CDR3 residues: CASSQDMAGAQNTEAFF. The CDR3 DNA sequence: TGCGCCAGCAGCCAAGATATGGCAGGGGCCCAGAACACTGAAGCTTTCTTT.

The J gene is TRBJ2-3, the V gene TRBV20-1; TRBD1 aligns across 9 bases. CDR3 length: 17 amino acids. With 5 bases clipped from V and 14 bases from J, the junction kept 26 bases outside the gene matches. Germline V gene lookup returns CDR1 DFQATT and CDR2 SNEGSKA (reference sequence). CDR3 nucleotide sequence: TGCAGTGCTTCCTCTTCGGGACAGGGTGGAGGACACAGATACGCGTATTTT. Translating gives CSASSSGQGGGHRYAYF.

In its sample, this clonotype was seen many times. The rearrangement links TRBV29-1 to TRBJ2-3, with no clear D. V was pared by 7 bases and J by 4 bases, with 12 bases between. CDR3 size: 12 residues. Per germline, CDR1 SQVTM and CDR2 ANQGSEA. CDR3 amino acids: CSALPGADTQYF. The CDR3 nucleotides read TGCAGCGCCCTCCCTGGGGCAGATACGCAGTATTTT.

The V call is TRBV18, the J call TRBJ2-1, with TRBD2 matching over 7 bases. Germline trimming cut 6 bases from V and 6 bases from J; bases unmatched to any gene: 17. CDR1 and CDR2 (germline): KGHSH, LQKENI. The length of the CDR3 is 17 residues. CDR3 nucleotides: TGTGCCAGCTCCCCTAACGATGTTACGGGAGGACCCAATGAGCAGTTCTTC. The encoded protein is CASSPNDVTGGPNEQFF.

This CDR3 is CASSLGGGVPYGYTF. CDR3 bases: TGCGCCAGCAGCTTGGGAGGGGGCGTCCCCTATGGCTACACCTTC. The chain joins TRBV5-1 to TRBJ1-2; 7 nucleotides align to TRBD1. With 0 bases clipped from V and 4 bases from J, the junction kept 6 bases outside the gene matches. Germline V gene data show CDR1 as SGHRS and CDR2 as YFSETQ. The length of the CDR3 is 15 residues.

The genes are TRBV29-1 and TRBJ1-4; no clear D. Trimming cost V 1 base and J 7 bases, with 7 bases left between them. Germline CDR1 SQVTM, CDR2 ANQGSEA. CDR3 length: 12 amino acids. The CDR3: CSVEGSSEKLFF. The CDR3 nucleotides read TGCAGCGTTGAAGGCTCCAGTGAAAAACTGTTTTTT.

CDR3 DNA: TGTGCCAGCAGCTTAGATCCCGGGGCTCACTATGGCTACACCTTC. This sequence encodes CASSLDPGAHYGYTF. J is TRBJ1-2 and V is TRBV11-2; the D gene is possibly TRBD1 (5 bases). The CDR3 runs to 15 residues. Trimming shortened V by 0 bases and J by 3 bases, and 11 bases separated the two germline ends. In germline, CDR1 is SGHAT, CDR2 FQNNGV.

This clonotype occurred once. The rearrangement links TRBV29-1 to TRBJ2-5; 7 nucleotides line up with TRBD1. This CDR3 has 12 residues. Looked up from germline, CDR1 is SQVTM and CDR2 is ANQGSEA. Trimming removed 4 bases from V and 11 bases from J; junction bases left unmatched: 10. This chain's CDR3 is CSVARTGYEQYF. DNA for the CDR3: TGCAGCGTTGCGCGGACAGGCTATGAGCAGTACTTC.

This chain connects TRBV7-6 to TRBJ2-3; 11 bases are shared with TRBD2. V shed 4 bases and J 14 bases; nucleotides not matched to a gene: 20. Germline values: CDR1 SGHVS, CDR2 FNYEAQ. The CDR3 covers 17 residues. This CDR3 reads CASSSTGTSGLHRYAYF. CDR3 coding DNA: TGTGCCAGCAGCTCCACCGGGACTAGCGGACTGCACAGATACGCGTATTTT.

This rearrangement joins TRBV10-3 to TRBJ2-3, with TRBD2 identical over 7 bases. The CDR3 contains 14 residues. V trimming: 8 bases; J trimming: 0 bases; junction bases outside the gene matches: 5. CDR1 is ENHRY and CDR2 is SYGVKD in the germline V gene. The CDR3 spells CAIGGSGSTDTQYF. CDR3 bases: TGTGCCATCGGGGGTAGCGGGAGCACAGATACGCAGTATTTT.

V gene TRBV5-1 combines with J gene TRBJ1-4; possible D gene TRBD1, 6 bases. V shed 2 bases and J shed 1 base, with 12 bases lying between them. The CDR3 contains 16 residues. CDR1 is SGHRS, CDR2 YFSETQ, per germline. The CDR3 protein is CASSLGQTKTNEKLFF. The DNA for the CDR3 is TGCGCCAGCAGCTTAGGACAGACAAAAACTAATGAAAAACTGTTTTTT.

The chain employs TRBV28 and TRBJ2-4; the D is unclear. V gave up 6 bases and J gave up 6 bases, with 15 bases separating them. This CDR3 is 14 amino acids long. Germline values: CDR1 MDHEN, CDR2 SYDVKM. The CDR3 spells CASSRNALGNIQYF. In nucleotides, the CDR3 is TGTGCCAGCAGCCGGAATGCCTTGGGAAACATTCAGTACTTC.

The chain employs TRBV20-1 and TRBJ1-4; possible D gene TRBD1, 5 bases. CDR3 size: 14 residues. Germline loops: CDR1 DFQATT, CDR2 SNEGSKA (reference sequence). Trimming pared 0 bases from V and 7 bases from J, leaving 12 bases between. CDR3 in amino acids: CSARDGGVSEKLFF. The CDR3 coding sequence is TGCAGTGCTAGAGATGGGGGGGTTAGTGAAAAACTGTTTTTT.

The table lists this clonotype with a few counts. This rearrangement joins TRBV20-1 to TRBJ2-7; D possibly corresponds to TRBD2 (6 bases). CDR1 and CDR2 from the germline V gene are DFQATT and SNEGSKA (reference sequence). This CDR3 spans 15 amino acids. Deletions cut 0 bases from V and 2 bases from J, with 14 bases between. In DNA form, the CDR3 reads TGCAGTGCTAGAGATCGAGGGGAGGCCACCTACGAGCAGTACTTC. This sequence encodes CSARDRGEATYEQYF.

The chain employs TRBV28 and TRBJ1-2; a possible D gene is TRBD1 (5 bases). Germline V CDR1 and CDR2: MDHEN, SYDVKM. The CDR3 runs 14 residues. V lost 7 bases and J lost 2, with 14 bases in between. The CDR3 nucleotides read TGTGCCAGCACCTCGGGGGGACGGAACTATGGCTACACCTTC. It translates to CASTSGGRNYGYTF.

The chain recombines TRBV18 with TRBJ2-3, with 9 positions matching TRBD1. The CDR3 is made up of 16 amino acids. Germline V gene sequence: CDR1 KGHSH, CDR2 LQKENI. V shed 3 bases, J shed 2 bases, and the junction held 6 bases outside the gene matches. The CDR3 spells CASSPPGQGSTDTQYF. CDR3 in DNA: TGTGCCAGCTCACCGCCGGGACAGGGTTCCACAGATACGCAGTATTTT.

V is TRBV20-1 and J is TRBJ2-3; no clear D gene. Between the trimmed V and J ends, which lost 0 bases and 0 bases, there was a span of 7 bases. This CDR3 spans 14 amino acids. Germline CDR1 and CDR2: DFQATT and SNEGSKA (reference sequence). Here the CDR3 reads CSARELGSTDTQYF. DNA for the CDR3: TGCAGTGCTAGAGAGCTGGGGAGCACAGATACGCAGTATTTT.

The chain has TRBV3-1 and TRBJ2-3; TRBD2 matches at 9 bases. CDR1 LGHDT and CDR2 YNNKEL come from the germline V gene (reference sequence). The CDR3 length is 15 residues. The V and J ends lost 4 bases and 14 bases, in that order; junction bases with no gene match: 16. The CDR3 DNA follows: TGTGCCAGCAGCCCCAGGAGCGGGGGGCACAGATACGCGTATTTT. The encoded protein is CASSPRSGGHRYAYF.

V usage is TRBV3-1 and J usage is TRBJ2-3, with 8 bases matching TRBD1. Germline-derived CDR1 and CDR2 are LGHDT and YNNKEL (reference sequence). The CDR3 loop spans 13 amino acids. V shed 4 bases and J 4 bases; nucleotides not matched to a gene: 1. The CDR3 nucleotides are TGTGCCAGCAGCCGGACAGGGTCAGATACGCAGTATTTT. It codes for CASSRTGSDTQYF.